The clone carrying this T cell receptor beta chain occurred many times. Its cognate antigen is unknown. This sample is part of a study of T cells in Graves' hyperthyroidism and ophthalmopathy. The study, taken as a whole, reports: Among clonotypes expanded in thyroid above 0.001, most were also found in blood. Prediction of ophthalmopathy progression came a median around 7.1 months pre-onset.

The TCR beta CDR3 regions underwent amplification using RNA transcripts as the source. An initial round of RT-PCR targeting the TCR CDR3 relied on the HTBI primer set. TCRdb fed the multiplex PCR reads into MiXCR, producing one record per CDR3 protein. There are around 480,000 distinct CDR3 sequences in the sample; over 13% occur only once, and roughly 17% lies in the top ten. The origin of this receptor is a woman between 18 and 29 years old with Graves' hyperthyroidism. Sequenced sample: blood.

CDR3 loop: CSASKSGSSYNEQFF. As DNA, the CDR3 is TGCAGTGCTAGCAAAAGCGGGAGCTCCTACAATGAGCAGTTCTTC. V and J are TRBV20-1 and TRBJ2-1, with 8 bases lining up with TRBD2. V trimming: 3 bases; J trimming: 0 bases; junction bases outside the gene matches: 4. CDR1 DFQATT and CDR2 SNEGSKA come from the germline V gene (reference sequence). This CDR3 contains 15 residues.